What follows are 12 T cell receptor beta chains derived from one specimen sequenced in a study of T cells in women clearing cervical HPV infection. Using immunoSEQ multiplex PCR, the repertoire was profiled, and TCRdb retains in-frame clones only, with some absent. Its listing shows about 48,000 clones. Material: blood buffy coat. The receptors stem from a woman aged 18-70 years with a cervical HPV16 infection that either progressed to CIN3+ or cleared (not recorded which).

This CDR3 is CAWSIKAETQYF. Partial CDR3 DNA: TGTGCCTGGAGTATCAAAGCGGAGACC. The V call is TRBV30, the J call TRBJ2-5; D is undetermined. The CDR3 is cut off 3 residues early in the read; its end comes from the germline J gene. V was trimmed by 2 bases and J by 5 bases, leaving 9 bases between them. CDR1 and CDR2 from the germline V gene are GTSNPN and SVGIG (reference sequence). The CDR3 is 12 amino acids.

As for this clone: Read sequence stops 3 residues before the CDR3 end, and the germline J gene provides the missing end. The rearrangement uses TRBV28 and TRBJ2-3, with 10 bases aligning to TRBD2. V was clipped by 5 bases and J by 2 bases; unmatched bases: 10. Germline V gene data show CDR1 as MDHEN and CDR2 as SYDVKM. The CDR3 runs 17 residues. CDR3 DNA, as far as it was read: TGTGCCAGCAGTCCCTCGGGGCTAGCGGGAGCCACAGATACG. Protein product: CASSPSGLAGATDT. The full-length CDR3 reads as CASSPSGLAGATDTQYF.

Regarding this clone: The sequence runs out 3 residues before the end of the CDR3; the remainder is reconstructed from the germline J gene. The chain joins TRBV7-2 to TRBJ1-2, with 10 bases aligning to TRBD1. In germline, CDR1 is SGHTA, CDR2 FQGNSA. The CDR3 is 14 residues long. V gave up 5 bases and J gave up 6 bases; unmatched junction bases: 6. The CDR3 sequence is CASSATDRGHGYTF. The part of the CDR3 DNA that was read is TGTGCCAGCAGCGCCACCGACAGGGGGCATGGC. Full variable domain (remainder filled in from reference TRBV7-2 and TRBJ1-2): GAGVSQSPSNKVTEKGKDVELRCDPISGHTALYWYRQSLGQGLEFLIYFQGNSAPDKSGLPSDRFSAERTGGSVSTLTIQRTQQEDSAVYLCASSATDRGHGYTFGSGTRLTVV.

The covered CDR3 bases are TGCAGCGTTGAAACAGGTCCCTACGAG. Amino acid sequence: CSVETGPYE. The CDR3, in full, reads CSVETGPYEQYF. The chain couples TRBV29-1 to TRBJ2-7; D may be TRBD1 (5 bases). The read comes to an end 3 residues before the CDR3 does, leaving the germline J gene to fill in the end. The germline V gene has CDR1 SQVTM and CDR2 ANQGSEA. Trimming cost V 2 bases and J 2 bases, with 7 bases left between them. This CDR3 contains 12 residues.

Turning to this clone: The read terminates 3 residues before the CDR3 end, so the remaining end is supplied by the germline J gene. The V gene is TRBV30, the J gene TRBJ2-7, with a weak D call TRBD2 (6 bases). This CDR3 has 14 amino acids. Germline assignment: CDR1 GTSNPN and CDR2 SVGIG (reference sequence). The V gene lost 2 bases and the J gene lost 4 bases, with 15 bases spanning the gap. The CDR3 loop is CAWSPASERYEQYF. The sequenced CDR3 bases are TGTGCCTGGAGTCCCGCTAGCGAGAGGTACGAG.

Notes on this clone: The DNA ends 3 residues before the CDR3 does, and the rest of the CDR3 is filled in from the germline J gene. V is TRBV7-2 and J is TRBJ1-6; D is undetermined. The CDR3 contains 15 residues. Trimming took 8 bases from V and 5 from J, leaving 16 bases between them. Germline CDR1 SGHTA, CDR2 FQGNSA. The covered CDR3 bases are TGTGCCAGCCGACAAAGACACAACAATAATTCACCC. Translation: CASRQRHNNNSP. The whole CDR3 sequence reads CASRQRHNNNSPLHF.

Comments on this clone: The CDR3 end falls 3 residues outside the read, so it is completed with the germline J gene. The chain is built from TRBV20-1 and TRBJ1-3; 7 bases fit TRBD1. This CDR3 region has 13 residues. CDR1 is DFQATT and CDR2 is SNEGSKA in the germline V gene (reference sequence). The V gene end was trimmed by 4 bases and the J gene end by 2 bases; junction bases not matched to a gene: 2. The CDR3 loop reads CSAIQGTGNTIYF. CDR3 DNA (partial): TGCAGTGCTATACAGGGGACTGGAAACACC.

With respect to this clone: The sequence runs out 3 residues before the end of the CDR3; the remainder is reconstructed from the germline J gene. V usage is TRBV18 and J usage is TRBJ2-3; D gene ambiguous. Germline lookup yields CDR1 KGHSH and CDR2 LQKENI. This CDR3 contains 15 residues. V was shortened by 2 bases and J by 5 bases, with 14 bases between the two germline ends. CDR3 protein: CASSPESPFLDTQYF. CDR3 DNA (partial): TGTGCCAGCTCACCAGAGAGCCCCTTCCTAGATACG.

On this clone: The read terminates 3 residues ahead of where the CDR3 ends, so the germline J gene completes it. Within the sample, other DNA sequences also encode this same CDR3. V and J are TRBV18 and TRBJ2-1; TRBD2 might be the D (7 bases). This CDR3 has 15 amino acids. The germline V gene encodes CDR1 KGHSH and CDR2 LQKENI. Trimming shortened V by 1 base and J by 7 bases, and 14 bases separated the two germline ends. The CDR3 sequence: CASSPRGGRENEQFF. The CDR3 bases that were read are TGTGCCAGCTCACCACGGGGGGGGCGAGAGAATGAG.

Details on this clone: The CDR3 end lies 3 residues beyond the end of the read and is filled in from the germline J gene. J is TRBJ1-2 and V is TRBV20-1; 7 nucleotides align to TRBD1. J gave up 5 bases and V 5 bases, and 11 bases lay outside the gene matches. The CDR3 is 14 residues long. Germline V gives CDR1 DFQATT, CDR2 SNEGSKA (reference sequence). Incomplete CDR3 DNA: TGCAGTGCTTTTTTGACAGGGCGAGGGTATGGC. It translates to CSAFLTGRGYG. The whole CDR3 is CSAFLTGRGYGYTF.

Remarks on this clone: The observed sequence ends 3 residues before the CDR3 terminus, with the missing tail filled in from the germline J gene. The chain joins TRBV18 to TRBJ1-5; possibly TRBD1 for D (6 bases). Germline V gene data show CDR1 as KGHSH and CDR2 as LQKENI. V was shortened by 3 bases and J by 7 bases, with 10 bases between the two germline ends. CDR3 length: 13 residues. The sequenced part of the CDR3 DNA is TGTGCCAGCTCACCCAACAGGGACCAGCCC. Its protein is CASSPNRDQP. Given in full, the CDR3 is CASSPNRDQPQHF.

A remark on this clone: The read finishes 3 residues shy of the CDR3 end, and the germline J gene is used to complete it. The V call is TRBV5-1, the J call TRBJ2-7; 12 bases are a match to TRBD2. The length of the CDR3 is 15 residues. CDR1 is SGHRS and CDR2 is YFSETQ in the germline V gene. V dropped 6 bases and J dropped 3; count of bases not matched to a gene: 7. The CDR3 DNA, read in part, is TGCGCCAGCACCGGGACTAGCGGGCGGGGCTACGAG. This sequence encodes CASTGTSGRGYE. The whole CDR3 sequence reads CASTGTSGRGYEQYF. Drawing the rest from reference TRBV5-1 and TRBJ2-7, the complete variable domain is KAGVTQTPRYLIKTRGQQVTLSCSPISGHRSVSWYQQTPGQGLQFLFEYFSETQRNKGNFPGRFSGRQFSNSRSEMNVSTLELGDSALYLCASTGTSGRGYEQYFGPGTRLTVT.